These 19 T cell receptor beta chains came from one sample sequenced in a study of cytomegalovirus exposure and HLA in healthy donors. Sequencing used immunoSEQ multiplex PCR; TCRdb keeps in-frame clones, though not all of them. Seen here are 150,000 or so clones, nearly 90% observed once, and the top ten hold roughly 9.3%. Specimen: PBMCs. The receptors here all came from a woman between 18 and 29 years old in good health and CMV-seropositive.

The rearrangement links TRBV4-1 to TRBJ1-1; the match to TRBD1 covers 9 bases. The trim removed 3 bases at V and 6 bases at J, leaving 8 bases unmatched. Germline CDR1 MGHRA, CDR2 YSYEKL. The CDR3 covers 15 residues. The CDR3 DNA follows: TGCGCCAGCAGCCATCCTACAGGGGGCGCGCCTGAAGCTTTCTTT. The encoded protein is CASSHPTGGAPEAFF.

J is TRBJ2-7 and V is TRBV7-8; tentative D call: TRBD1 (5 bases). Trimming removed 2 bases at V and 4 bases at J, with 6 bases between. This CDR3 comprises 12 residues. Germline-derived CDR1 and CDR2 are SGHVS and FQNEAQ. Here the CDR3 DNA reads TGTGCCAGCAGCTTAAAGGGGTACGAGCAGTACTTC. As protein: CASSLKGYEQYF.

Comment on this clone: Distinct nucleotide sequences in the sample also encode this CDR3. The V gene is TRBV5-1, the J gene TRBJ1-5, with 8 bases identical to TRBD1. The CDR3 runs 15 residues. V trimming: 4 bases; J trimming: 3 bases; junction bases outside the gene matches: 6. CDR1 is SGHRS, CDR2 YFSETQ, per germline. This CDR3 is CASSLGTGSNQPQHF. For the CDR3, the DNA is TGCGCCAGCAGCCTCGGGACAGGTTCCAATCAGCCCCAGCATTTT. Looking up the rest from reference TRBV5-1 and TRBJ1-5 gives the full variable domain: KAGVTQTPRYLIKTRGQQVTLSCSPISGHRSVSWYQQTPGQGLQFLFEYFSETQRNKGNFPGRFSGRQFSNSRSEMNVSTLELGDSALYLCASSLGTGSNQPQHFGDGTRLSIL.

The rearrangement uses TRBV28 and TRBJ2-7; 9 bases are a match to TRBD2. CDR3 size: 17 residues. Per the germline V gene, CDR1 is MDHEN and CDR2 is SYDVKM. With V trimmed by 7 bases and J by 2 bases, 15 bases remained unmatched. CDR3 in DNA: TGTGCCAGCATGGGTGGGGCAGGGACTAGCAGGACCTACGAGCAGTACTTC. This sequence encodes CASMGGAGTSRTYEQYF. Variable domain in full (rest from reference TRBV28 and TRBJ2-7): DVKVTQSSRYLVKRTGEKVFLECVQDMDHENMFWYRQDPGLGLRLIYFSYDVKMKEKGDIPEGYSVSREKKERFSLILESASTNQTSMYLCASMGGAGTSRTYEQYFGPGTRLTVT.

This clone was counted only a few times. The V call is TRBV14, the J call TRBJ1-6; perhaps TRBD1 as D (6 bases). Trimming took 0 bases from V and 3 from J, leaving 9 bases between them. Germline V gene lookup returns CDR1 SGHDN and CDR2 FVKESK. This CDR3 comprises 16 residues. The CDR3 spells CASSQERGGYNSPLHF. The CDR3, as DNA: TGTGCCAGCAGCCAAGAGAGGGGGGGCTATAATTCACCCCTCCACTTT.

CDR3 sequence reads: CASTPQVYGELFF. The CDR3 DNA follows: TGCGCCAGCACCCCCCAGGTATACGGGGAGCTGTTTTTT. The chain employs TRBV5-1 and TRBJ2-2, with D uncertain. Germline loops: CDR1 SGHRS, CDR2 YFSETQ. This CDR3 comprises 13 residues. The germline V and J ends were trimmed by 6 bases and 7 bases, with 13 bases remaining between them. The variable domain in full, with the rest retrieved from reference TRBV5-1 and TRBJ2-2, is KAGVTQTPRYLIKTRGQQVTLSCSPISGHRSVSWYQQTPGQGLQFLFEYFSETQRNKGNFPGRFSGRQFSNSRSEMNVSTLELGDSALYLCASTPQVYGELFFGEGSRLTVL.

The chain couples TRBV5-4 to TRBJ2-6; a weak D match, TRBD1 (5 bases). Germline V gene lookup returns CDR1 SGHNT and CDR2 YYREEE (reference sequence). V lost 0 bases and J lost 1, with 8 bases in between. The length of the CDR3 is 16 residues. Here the CDR3 reads CASSLVGASGANVLTF. DNA for the CDR3: TGTGCCAGCAGCTTGGTAGGGGCGTCTGGGGCCAACGTCCTGACTTTC.

Remarks on this clone: This clone may be a read error of a much larger clone one base away. Additional DNA sequences in this sample encode the identical CDR3. This chain joins TRBV5-6 and TRBJ2-2, with D uncertain. The CDR3 totals 15 residues. V lost 2 bases, J lost 0 bases, and 8 bases lay in between. The V gene's germline CDR1 is SGHDT and CDR2 YYEEEE. The CDR3 nucleotides are TGTGCCAGCAGCTTAGGCGGTACGAACACCGGGGAGCTGTTTTTT. Translating it yields CASSLGGTNTGELFF.

This clone was observed a few times. The J gene is TRBJ2-7, the V gene TRBV5-1; D might be TRBD1 (6 bases). The V gene lost 0 bases and the J gene lost 12 bases, with 19 bases spanning the gap. The germline gives CDR1 SGHRS, CDR2 YFSETQ. The CDR3 contains 14 residues. In nucleotides, the CDR3 is TGCGCCAGCAGCTTGGGGGGACCCACAGGGCCCGTGTACTTC. The encoded protein is CASSLGGPTGPVYF. The whole variable domain, filled in from reference TRBV5-1 and TRBJ2-7, reads KAGVTQTPRYLIKTRGQQVTLSCSPISGHRSVSWYQQTPGQGLQFLFEYFSETQRNKGNFPGRFSGRQFSNSRSEMNVSTLELGDSALYLCASSLGGPTGPVYFGPGTRLTVT.

A few counts support this clone. The rearrangement joins TRBV25-1 to TRBJ1-2; 7 nucleotides agree with TRBD1. V trimming: 4 bases; J trimming: 2 bases; junction bases outside the gene matches: 4. This CDR3 region has 14 residues. Germline CDR1 MGHDK, CDR2 SYGVNS. CDR3 in DNA: TGTGCCAGCAGTGTCACAGGGGTCAACTATGGCTACACCTTC. Translated: CASSVTGVNYGYTF.

The gene calls are TRBV6-5 and TRBJ1-4, with TRBD1 matching over 8 bases. V shed 6 bases, J shed 3 bases, and the junction held 6 bases outside the gene matches. This CDR3 contains 15 residues. Germline-derived CDR1 and CDR2 are MNHEY and SVGAGI. Here the CDR3 reads CASRPWGQANEKLFF. Written as DNA, the CDR3 is TGTGCCAGCAGACCCTGGGGACAGGCTAATGAAAAACTGTTTTTT.

The chain couples TRBV2 to TRBJ2-7; maybe TRBD2 (6 bases). The CDR3 has 14 amino acids. The V end lost 7 bases, the J end lost 2 bases, and 15 bases lay between the germline ends. Germline CDR1 SNHLY, CDR2 FYNNEI. The CDR3 loop is CASNGGPSTYEQYF. The DNA for the CDR3 is TGTGCCAGCAACGGGGGACCTTCAACCTACGAGCAGTACTTC.

The chain has TRBV4-3 and TRBJ1-2; unclear D gene. The CDR3 consists of 14 residues. V was trimmed by 0 bases and J by 7 bases, leaving 12 bases between them. Germline V gene sequence: CDR1 LGHNA, CDR2 YSLEER. The CDR3 nucleotides read TGCGCCAGCAGCCAAGAACCAGGCCGGGGTGGCTACACCTTC. This codes for CASSQEPGRGGYTF.

This chain uses TRBV7-2 with TRBJ2-5, with 13 bases fitting TRBD2. This CDR3 has 16 residues. With 1 base clipped from V and 2 bases from J, the junction kept 1 base outside the gene matches. Germline CDR1 and CDR2: SGHTA and FQGNSA. The CDR3 reads CASSLGGLAGQETQYF. CDR3 DNA sequence: TGTGCCAGCAGCTTAGGGGGACTAGCGGGGCAAGAGACCCAGTACTTC.

This chain uses TRBV18 with TRBJ1-2, with TRBD1 matching over 8 bases. Looked up from germline, CDR1 is KGHSH and CDR2 is LQKENI. Trimming took 0 bases from V and 7 from J; bases not matched to a gene: 7. The CDR3 is 15 amino acids. CDR3 loop: CASSPPGTGGSGYTF. As DNA, the CDR3 is TGTGCCAGCTCACCACCAGGGACAGGTGGCTCTGGCTACACCTTC. Drawing the rest from reference TRBV18 and TRBJ1-2, the complete variable domain is NAGVMQNPRHLVRRRGQEARLRCSPMKGHSHVYWYRQLPEEGLKFMVYLQKENIIDESGMPKERFSAEFPKEGPSILRIQQVVRGDSAAYFCASSPPGTGGSGYTFGSGTRLTVV.

The V gene is TRBV2, the J gene TRBJ1-5; tentative D call: TRBD1 (6 bases). CDR1 is SNHLY and CDR2 is FYNNEI in the germline V gene. Trimming pared 2 bases from V and 1 base from J, leaving 9 bases between. There are 15 residues in the CDR3. In DNA, the CDR3 is TGTGCCAGCAGTGAAACCGACAGGAGCAATCAGCCCCAGCATTTT. Translating gives CASSETDRSNQPQHF.

This chain links TRBV5-4 with TRBJ2-5; D is undetermined. CDR1 SGHNT and CDR2 YYREEE come from the germline V gene (reference sequence). The CDR3 length is 13 residues. The V end lost 0 bases, the J end lost 5 bases, and 8 bases lay between the germline ends. The CDR3 is CASSLDSMETQYF. Here the CDR3 DNA reads TGTGCCAGCAGCTTGGACAGCATGGAGACCCAGTACTTC.

J is TRBJ2-5 and V is TRBV27; tentative D call: TRBD2 (7 bases). Germline CDR1 is MNHEY and CDR2 is SMNVEV (reference sequence). V was shortened by 6 bases and J by 5 bases, with 13 bases between the two germline ends. CDR3 size: 13 residues. The CDR3 sequence: CASSQRGAETQYF. Here the CDR3 DNA reads TGTGCCAGCAGCCAACGGGGGGCGGAGACCCAGTACTTC.

The chain carries TRBV18 and TRBJ1-1; 12 nucleotides match TRBD1. Germline V gives CDR1 KGHSH, CDR2 LQKENI. The CDR3 length is 16 residues. With 3 bases clipped from V and 5 bases from J, the junction kept 7 bases outside the gene matches. The CDR3 here is CASSPTGTGGATEAFF. CDR3 DNA: TGTGCCAGCTCACCGACCGGGACAGGGGGCGCAACTGAAGCTTTCTTT.